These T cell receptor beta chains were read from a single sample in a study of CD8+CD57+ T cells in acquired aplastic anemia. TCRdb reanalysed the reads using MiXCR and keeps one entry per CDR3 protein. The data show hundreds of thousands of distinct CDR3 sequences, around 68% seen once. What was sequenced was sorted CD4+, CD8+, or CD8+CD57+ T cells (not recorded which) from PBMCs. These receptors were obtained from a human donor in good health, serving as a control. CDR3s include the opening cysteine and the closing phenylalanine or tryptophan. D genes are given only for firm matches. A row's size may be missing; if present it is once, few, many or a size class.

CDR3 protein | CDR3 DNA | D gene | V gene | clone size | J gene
CASSRSGGGTGELAFF | TGTGCCAGCAGCCGTAGCGGGGGCGGCACCGGGGAGCTGGCTTTCTTT | . | TRBV7-6 | . | TRBJ1-1
CASSPEQGFYEQYF | TGTGCCAGTAGTCCCGAACAGGGTTTCTACGAGCAGTACTTC | . | TRBV19 | . | TRBJ2-7
CASSQRGGDYGYTF | TGTGCCAGCAGCCAACGTGGGGGCGACTATGGCTACACCTTC | . | TRBV7-8 | once | TRBJ1-2
CASSSTGVPPF | TGCGCCAGCAGCTCTACAGGGGTGCCACCCTTC | TRBD1 | TRBV5-1 | . | TRBJ2-7
CASRTSGGADTQYF | TGTGCCAGTAGGACTAGCGGGGGGGCGGATACGCAGTATTTT | TRBD2 | TRBV7-3 | few | TRBJ2-3
CAIRDMETQYF | TGTGCCATCAGGGACATGGAGACCCAGTACTTC | . | TRBV10-3 | . | TRBJ2-5
CSAEIQTNYGYTF | TGCAGTGCCGAGATACAGACGAACTATGGCTACACCTTC | . | TRBV20-1 | . | TRBJ1-2
CSASESNQPQHF | TGCAGTGCTAGCGAGAGCAATCAGCCCCAGCATTTT | . | TRBV20-1 | . | TRBJ1-5
CAWSTGVGQYF | TGTGCCTGGAGTACCGGGGTGGGGCAGTACTTC | . | TRBV30 | few | TRBJ2-4
CASSPPGDSTYEQYF | TGTGCCAGCAGTCCACCGGGGGACAGCACCTACGAGCAGTACTTC | . | TRBV12-3/TRBV12-4 | . | TRBJ2-7
CAISESQGRPGGLFF | TGTGCCATCAGTGAGTCCCAGGGGAGGCCCGGGGGGCTGTTTTTT | . | TRBV10-3 | . | TRBJ2-2
CASSLMTGNYGYNYF | TGTGCCAGCAGCTTAATGACAGGGAACTATGGCTACAACTACTTC | TRBD1 | TRBV7-2 | . | TRBJ2-7
CASRPPGQGKQYF | TGTGCCAGCAGGCCCCCGGGACAGGGGAAGCAGTACTTC | TRBD1 | TRBV2 | . | TRBJ2-7
CASSYAGDRKPEHF | TGTGCCAGCAGCTACGCCGGGGATCGGAAGCCCGAGCATTTT | . | TRBV9 | . | TRBJ1-5
CASSYGGKSAPYGYTF | TGTGCCAGCAGTTACGGAGGCAAGAGCGCTCCCTATGGCTACACCTTC | . | TRBV10-3 | . | TRBJ1-2
CASSLVGPGHYGYTF | TGTGCCAGCAGCTTAGTAGGACCCGGCCACTATGGCTACACCTTC | . | TRBV7-9 | . | TRBJ1-2
CASSSRAGRGFTGNTIYF | TGTGCCAGCAGCAGTCGGGCCGGCAGGGGTTTCACTGGAAACACCATATATTTT | . | TRBV2 | . | TRBJ1-3
CASSSEEGGSEQYTF | TGTGCCAGCAGCTCCGAGGAAGGCGGCTCGGAGCAGTACACCTTC | . | TRBV7-2 | . | TRBJ1-2
CASSLGRGDTPLHF | TGCGCCAGCAGCTTGGGCAGAGGAGACACACCCCTCCACTTT | . | TRBV5-1 | . | TRBJ1-6
CSASKSLNQQAFF | TGCAGTGCTAGCAAAAGCCTAAATCAGCAAGCTTTCTTT | . | TRBV20-1 | . | TRBJ1-1
CASSRVMGQTGELFF | TGTGCCAGCAGCCGTGTGATGGGGCAAACCGGGGAGCTGTTTTTT | . | TRBV7-6 | few | TRBJ2-2
CSDNTGSYEQYF | TGCAGCGATAACACAGGGTCCTACGAGCAGTACTTC | . | TRBV29-1 | . | TRBJ2-7
CASSQEGLYQPQHF | TGTGCCAGCAGCCAAGAAGGACTTTACCAGCCCCAGCATTTT | . | TRBV3-1 | many | TRBJ1-5
CASKGEYSNQPQHF | TGTGCCAGTAAAGGGGAATATAGCAATCAGCCCCAGCATTTT | . | TRBV19 | . | TRBJ1-5
CSVAPQGTGNYGYYF | TGCAGCGTTGCCCCTCAAGGGACAGGGAATTACGGCTACTACTTC | TRBD1 | TRBV29-1 | . | TRBJ1-2
CSVEEFTGPGNTIYF | TGCAGCGTTGAAGAATTTACAGGGCCGGGAAACACCATATATTTT | . | TRBV29-1 | many | TRBJ1-3
CARSIETASYGYTF | TGTGCCCGTAGTATTGAGACGGCCAGCTATGGCTACACCTTC | . | TRBV19 | . | TRBJ1-2
CASSLASGTDTDYTF | TGTGCTAGCAGCTTAGCCTCGGGAACGGACACTGACTACACCTTC | . | TRBV7-7 | . | TRBJ1-2
CATSPGDGFYNDRFF | TGTGCCACCAGCCCAGGGGACGGGTTCTACAATGACCGGTTCTTC | . | TRBV7-8 | . | TRBJ2-1
CASGSQSGAGNTEAFF | TGTGCCAGCGGCTCCCAGTCAGGGGCTGGAAACACTGAAGCTTTCTTT | . | TRBV7-2 | . | TRBJ1-1
CASSPAQGTASPPF | TGTGCCAGCAGCCCGGCACAGGGGACGGCTTCACCCCCCTTC | TRBD1 | TRBV7-9 | . | TRBJ1-2
CAISGGQGDYGYTF | TGTGCCATCAGTGGCGGACAGGGAGACTATGGCTACACCTTC | TRBD1 | TRBV10-3 | . | TRBJ1-2
CASWSIIWGYGYTF | TGTGCCAGCTGGTCTATAATATGGGGGTATGGCTACACCTTC | . | TRBV6-1 | many | TRBJ1-2
CASSHGGSGHTDGYF | TGTGCCAGCAGCCACGGGGGATCTGGCCACACCGACGGTTACTTC | . | TRBV7-2 | . | TRBJ2-7
CASRAPPTGIEAFF | TGCGCCAGCAGGGCCCCACCGACAGGAATTGAAGCTTTCTTT | . | TRBV10-2 | few | TRBJ1-1
CSATDRTSTRSYEQYF | TGCAGTGCGACAGACAGGACTTCTACCAGGAGCTACGAGCAGTACTTC | . | TRBV20-1 | once | TRBJ2-7
CASSAYGGAGRDTQYF | TGTGCCAGCAGCGCTTACGGGGGCGCTGGGCGAGATACGCAGTATTTT | . | TRBV9 | . | TRBJ2-3
CSVSSGGGGDEQFF | TGCAGTGTTAGTTCCGGGGGGGGCGGTGATGAGCAGTTCTTC | TRBD2 | TRBV20-1 | many | TRBJ2-1
CASTAEIQGIATNEKLFF | TGTGCCAGTACCGCAGAAATTCAGGGGATTGCAACTAATGAAAAACTGTTTTTT | . | TRBV19 | . | TRBJ1-4
CASSRRDRAHEQYF | TGTGCCAGCAGCCGCCGGGACAGGGCCCACGAGCAGTACTTC | TRBD1 | TRBV7-6 | . | TRBJ2-7
CASSLSWGNVGYMF | TGTGCCAGCAGCTTATCTTGGGGAAACGTTGGCTACATGTTC | . | TRBV7-2 | . | TRBJ1-2
CASSKAGGRNKPHHF | TGTGCCAGCAGCAAAGCAGGGGGCCGTAATAAACCCCACCACTTC | TRBD1 | TRBV7-9 | . | TRBJ2-1
CASSIGTAGYDYYF | TGTGCCAGCAGTATAGGGACAGCAGGCTACGACTACTACTTC | TRBD1 | TRBV2 | . | TRBJ1-2
CSVEERGGGYTF | TGCAGCGTTGAAGAGCGGGGAGGCGGCTACACCTTC | . | TRBV29-1 | . | TRBJ1-2
CASGRVNEKLFF | TGCGCCAGCGGCCGAGTTAATGAAAAACTGTTTTTT | . | TRBV4-1 | . | TRBJ1-4
CSALRQGTYEQYF | TGCAGTGCTCTCCGACAGGGAACCTACGAGCAGTACTTC | TRBD1 | TRBV20-1 | . | TRBJ2-7
CSARGLAGYSNQPQYF | TGCAGTGCTAGGGGCCTCGCTGGCTATAGCAATCAGCCCCAGTACTTC | . | TRBV20-1 | . | TRBJ2-5
CASSYREKLFF | TGTGCCAGCAGTTACCGGGAAAAACTGTTTTTT | . | TRBV6-5 | once | TRBJ1-4
CASSLTADNQPQHF | TGTGCCAGCAGTTTAACGGCAGATAATCAGCCCCAGCATTTT | . | TRBV12-3/TRBV12-4 | . | TRBJ1-5
CASSSWDHGGGREETQCF | TGCGCCAGCAGCTCCTGGGATCACGGGGGGGGCAGGGAAGAGACCCAGTGCTTC | TRBD2 | TRBV7-2 | . | TRBJ2-5
CASSPPSRASDQPRHF | TGTGCCAGCAGCCCCCCGTCGAGGGCGAGCGATCAGCCCCGGCATTTT | . | TRBV2 | . | TRBJ1-5
CASSVGGAERNTIYF | TGTGCCAGCAGCGTAGGAGGGGCCGAGCGAAACACCATATATTTT | . | TRBV9 | many | TRBJ1-3
CASLGGGGQETQYF | TGTGCCAGCCTGGGAGGCGGGGGCCAAGAGACCCAGTACTTC | TRBD2 | TRBV9 | . | TRBJ2-5
CSASGANTGELFF | TGCAGTGCTAGCGGGGCCAACACCGGGGAGCTGTTTTTT | . | TRBV20-1 | many | TRBJ2-2
CASSLGAGGPSTDTQYF | TGCGCCAGCAGCTTGGGTGCGGGGGGCCCTAGCACAGATACGCAGTATTTT | TRBD2 | TRBV5-1 | many | TRBJ2-3
CASSIGASGDTYEQYF | TGTGCCAGTAGTATAGGTGCTAGCGGGGACACCTACGAGCAGTACTTC | TRBD2 | TRBV7-8 | once | TRBJ2-7
CAWSVDTGTEIYF | TGTGCCTGGAGTGTGGACACGGGAACTGAAATTTACTTT | . | TRBV7-9 | . | TRBJ1-3